Presented here are 14 T cell receptor beta chains from one specimen sequenced in a study of T cell clones after liver transplantation (dated by TCRdb to the late 2010s). Library method: the immunoSEQ multiplex PCR assay. As stored in TCRdb, this immuneACCESS dataset retains in-frame rearrangements with V and J assigned. A fraction of the clones does not appear; measured against another copy, unresolved V genes explain less than half of the discrepancy, and the remainder lacks a known reason. The sample table holds some 120,000 clones, of which over 75% were seen once. Together, the top ten hold around 0.8% of the sample. The input for sequencing was CD4+ T cells from blood, taken 12 months after liver transplant. The receptor source for this set is a human patient who received a liver transplant. It is possible that, after a transplant, some T cells come from the graft donor.

Here the CDR3 DNA reads TGTGCCACCAGCAGAGCCGGGGGGGGCTCTGGGGCCAACGTCCTGACTTTC. Encoded protein: CATSRAGGGSGANVLTF. The chain links TRBV15 to TRBJ2-6; 8 bases are shared with TRBD2. The V gene end was trimmed by 1 base and the J gene end by 0 bases; junction bases not matched to a gene: 2. This CDR3 comprises 17 residues. Per germline, CDR1 LNHNV and CDR2 YYDKDF (reference sequence).

The chain employs TRBV5-1 and TRBJ1-3; D uncertain. Looked up from germline, CDR1 is SGHRS and CDR2 is YFSETQ. V was trimmed by 4 bases and J by 2 bases, leaving 7 bases between them. This CDR3 region has 13 residues. The CDR3 DNA reads as TGCGCCAGCAGCCGAGAACCTGGAAACACCATATATTTT. It is translated as CASSREPGNTIYF.

The V call is TRBV6-1, the J call TRBJ1-2; possible D gene TRBD1, 6 bases. Trimming left V 8 bases short and J 3 bases short, with 19 bases between. The CDR3 length is 15 residues. CDR1 and CDR2 from the germline V gene are MNHNS and SASEGT. The CDR3 coding sequence is TGTGCCAGCCTCCGGGACGGGCGACAGGACTATGGCTACACCTTC. It specifies CASLRDGRQDYGYTF.

The genes are TRBV9 and TRBJ1-2; TRBD1 matches at 9 bases. J was trimmed by 4 bases and V by 0 bases; bases with no gene match: 1. This CDR3 has 14 residues. CDR1 SGDLS and CDR2 YYNGEE come from the germline V gene. The CDR3, as DNA: TGTGCCAGCAGCGTAGGACAGGGGGGCTATGGCTACACCTTC. This sequence encodes CASSVGQGGYGYTF. The full variable domain, rest sourced from reference TRBV9 and TRBJ1-2, is DSGVTQTPKHLITATGQRVTLRCSPRSGDLSVYWYQQSLDQGLQFLIQYYNGEERAKGNILERFSAQQFPDLHSELNLSSLELGDSALYFCASSVGQGGYGYTFGSGTRLTVV.

This chain uses TRBV5-1 with TRBJ2-7; D gene uncertain. Between the trimmed V and J ends, which lost 5 bases and 4 bases, there was a span of 7 bases. Per germline, CDR1 SGHRS and CDR2 YFSETQ. The CDR3 length is 11 residues. The CDR3 sequence: CASRAPYEQYF. CDR3 in DNA: TGCGCCAGCAGAGCTCCATACGAGCAGTACTTC.

The V gene is TRBV28, the J gene TRBJ1-4; D is undetermined. Germline V lookup: CDR1 MDHEN, CDR2 SYDVKM. V shed 2 bases and J shed 4 bases, with 5 bases lying between them. CDR3 size: 13 residues. The CDR3 DNA sequence: TGTGCCAGCAGTTTAGATAATAATGAAAAACTGTTTTTT. Amino acid sequence: CASSLDNNEKLFF.

The rearrangement uses TRBV7-3 and TRBJ2-7; the D gene is possibly TRBD2 (6 bases). The CDR3 spans 15 residues. Germline CDR1 SGHTA, CDR2 FQGTGA. Deletions cut 1 base from V and 6 bases from J, with 16 bases between. The CDR3 nucleotides are TGTGCCAGCAGCTTAAGGGCGGGATCTGCCTCCGAGCAGTACTTC. Protein product: CASSLRAGSASEQYF.

V and J are TRBV6-1 and TRBJ2-7, with D possibly being TRBD1 (5 bases). The CDR3 loop spans 13 amino acids. The germline V and J ends were trimmed by 4 bases and 2 bases, with 9 bases remaining between them. The V gene's germline CDR1 is MNHNS and CDR2 SASEGT. CDR3 sequence reads: CASSVKQAYEQYF. In nucleotides, the CDR3 is TGTGCCAGCAGTGTAAAACAGGCCTACGAGCAGTACTTC.

The chain is built from TRBV7-2 and TRBJ2-3; 7 nucleotides align to TRBD2. V was clipped by 5 bases and J by 5 bases; unmatched bases: 13. CDR1 is SGHTA, CDR2 FQGNSA, per germline. CDR3 length: 16 amino acids. CDR3 in DNA: TGTGCCAGCAGCCCTGTGGGGGGAGGGCCCGGAGATACGCAGTATTTT. Translated, it gives CASSPVGGGPGDTQYF.

This chain uses TRBV5-8 with TRBJ1-2, with D unclear. Germline CDR1 is SGHTS and CDR2 is YDEGEE. Trimming took off 3 bases at V and 4 bases at J, with 7 bases between the two ends. This CDR3 comprises 12 residues. CDR3 coding DNA: TGTGCCAGCAGCTCGTCTGTCTATGGCTACACCTTC. Its protein product is CASSSSVYGYTF.

This chain joins TRBV6-5 and TRBJ2-1, with 12 positions matching TRBD2. V was clipped by 4 bases and J by 5 bases; unmatched bases: 6. The germline CDR1 and CDR2 sequences are MNHEY and SVGAGI. The CDR3 runs to 16 residues. The CDR3 DNA reads TGTGCCAGCAGTTCGCGACTAGCGGGGGATAACAATGAGCAGTTCTTC. This gives the protein CASSSRLAGDNNEQFF.

V gene TRBV7-6 combines with J gene TRBJ2-6; possibly TRBD2 for D (5 bases). The CDR3 consists of 12 residues. Germline V gene sequence: CDR1 SGHVS, CDR2 FNYEAQ. The V gene lost 5 bases and the J gene lost 8 bases, with 7 bases spanning the gap. The CDR3 DNA follows: TGTGCCAGCAGCCCGGGGACCAACGTCCTGACTTTC. It is translated as CASSPGTNVLTF.

Details on this clone: This sample includes further DNA sequences coding for the same CDR3. The V call is TRBV28, the J call TRBJ1-1; D not resolved. V was clipped by 8 bases and J by 6 bases, with 10 bases between them. CDR1 MDHEN and CDR2 SYDVKM come from the germline V gene. This CDR3 is 11 amino acids long. Written as DNA, the CDR3 is TGTGCCAGCCGGGGTAGGCCTGAAGCTTTCTTT. Amino acids: CASRGRPEAFF. The whole variable domain, filled in from reference TRBV28 and TRBJ1-1, reads DVKVTQSSRYLVKRTGEKVFLECVQDMDHENMFWYRQDPGLGLRLIYFSYDVKMKEKGDIPEGYSVSREKKERFSLILESASTNQTSMYLCASRGRPEAFFGQGTRLTVV.

The chain recombines TRBV19 with TRBJ1-4; tentatively, D is TRBD1 (6 bases). The germline gives CDR1 LNHDA, CDR2 SQIVND (reference sequence). V gave up 7 bases and J gave up 0 bases, with 18 bases separating them. This CDR3 has 17 amino acids. The CDR3 DNA reads TGTGCCAGTACCAGGGCTGGGGGGCTCGCAACTAATGAAAAACTGTTTTTT. It is translated as CASTRAGGLATNEKLFF.